These 29 T cell receptor beta chains were sequenced from one sample in a study of T-cell reconstitution after alpha-beta-depleted transplantation in children. Construction of the TCRbeta library involved unique molecular identifiers. TCRdb re-analysed the PCR reads in MiXCR, keeping a single row per CDR3 protein. The repertoire consists of about 350,000 distinct CDR3 sequences, with roughly 15% occurring once and the leading ten covering around 4.1%. This material consisted of PBMCs, taken from the stem cell graft. The receptor source for this set is a human donor who donated a stem cell graft to a child with Fanconi anemia.

There are many counts of this clonotype. The chain links TRBV7-6 to TRBJ2-7, with TRBD2 as a possible D gene (6 bases). CDR1 and CDR2 from the germline V gene are SGHVS and FNYEAQ. The CDR3 runs to 13 residues. Trimming shortened V by 5 bases and J by 2 bases, and 10 bases separated the two germline ends. This CDR3 reads CASSRDFTYEQYF. As DNA, the CDR3 is TGTGCCAGCAGCCGGGACTTTACCTACGAGCAGTACTTC.

The gene calls are TRBV12-3 or TRBV12-4 and TRBJ1-3; D is unclear. With 4 bases removed from V and 4 bases from J, the gap between germline ends came to 5 bases. The CDR3 is made up of 12 amino acids. CDR3 DNA: TGTGCCAGCAGTTATGGAGGAAACACCATATATTTT. Its translation is CASSYGGNTIYF.

This clonotype has ten or more counts. This CDR3 reads CASSAPGQGAYNEQFF. CDR3 bases: TGTGCCAGCAGCGCTCCGGGACAGGGCGCCTACAATGAGCAGTTCTTC. The V and J genes are TRBV21-1 and TRBJ2-1; the table assigns TRBD1, which was not confirmed against the DNA. TRBV21-1 is shown as a pseudogene. This CDR3 spans 16 amino acids.

A few counts support this clonotype. This chain joins TRBV7-2 and TRBJ2-3; D perhaps matches TRBD1 (6 bases). In germline, CDR1 is SGHTA, CDR2 FQGNSA. Trimming removed 1 base from V and 1 base from J, with 12 bases in between. The CDR3 spans 16 residues. The CDR3 reads CASSLDTAGGTDTQYF. CDR3 bases: TGTGCCAGCAGCTTAGACACGGCAGGGGGCACAGATACGCAGTATTTT.

The chain carries TRBV5-1 and TRBJ2-1, with 10 bases lining up with TRBD2. This CDR3 contains 17 residues. V lost 7 bases to trimming and J lost 1 base; unmatched junction nucleotides: 11. Looked up from germline, CDR1 is SGHRS and CDR2 is YFSETQ. The CDR3 DNA reads as TGCGCCAGCCAGAGGGAGACTAGCGGGTCTTCCTACAATGAGCAGTTCTTC. Amino acid sequence: CASQRETSGSSYNEQFF.

The chain combines TRBV7-9 with TRBJ2-2; D might be TRBD2 (5 bases). The CDR3 covers 15 residues. Trimming removed 1 base at V and 4 bases at J, with 10 bases between. Germline V gene data show CDR1 as SEHNR and CDR2 as FQNEAQ (reference sequence). CDR3 nucleotides: TGTGCCAGCAGCTTAGACGGGGTTAGCACCGGGGAGCTGTTTTTT. Encoded protein: CASSLDGVSTGELFF.

This clonotype was counted between two and nine times. J is TRBJ2-5 and V is TRBV13; the match to TRBD1 covers 9 bases. CDR1 is PRHDT and CDR2 is FYEKMQ in the germline V gene (reference sequence). With V trimmed by 4 bases and J by 2 bases, 11 bases remained unmatched. The CDR3 loop spans 17 amino acids. CDR3 nucleotides: TGTGCCAGCAGCTACTATAAAGGGACAGGGTTTCAAGAGACCCAGTACTTC. It codes for CASSYYKGTGFQETQYF.

The V call is TRBV5-1, the J call TRBJ2-1; D remains ambiguous. Germline CDR1 SGHRS, CDR2 YFSETQ. The CDR3 runs to 13 residues. V shed 1 base and J shed 5 bases, with 7 bases lying between them. This chain's CDR3 is CASSLSPNNEQFF. CDR3 in DNA: TGCGCCAGCAGCTTGTCGCCCAACAATGAGCAGTTCTTC. The full variable domain, with the rest looked up from reference TRBV5-1 and TRBJ2-1, is KAGVTQTPRYLIKTRGQQVTLSCSPISGHRSVSWYQQTPGQGLQFLFEYFSETQRNKGNFPGRFSGRQFSNSRSEMNVSTLELGDSALYLCASSLSPNNEQFFGPGTRLTVL.

This sequence joins TRBV7-2 and TRBJ2-5; tentatively, D is TRBD1 (5 bases). CDR1 is SGHTA and CDR2 is FQGNSA in the germline V gene. Between the trimmed V and J ends, which lost 5 bases and 5 bases, there was a span of 15 bases. The CDR3 extends over 14 amino acids. The CDR3 bases are TGTGCCAGCAGCCAGAATGGGGCGCAGGAGACCCAGTACTTC. Translating gives CASSQNGAQETQYF.

The sample holds a few counts of this clonotype. The chain is built from TRBV2 and TRBJ2-6; TRBD1 aligns across 7 bases. After removal of 5 bases from V and 2 bases from J, the junction contained 3 bases not matched to a gene. Germline V gene sequence: CDR1 SNHLY, CDR2 FYNNEI. This CDR3 has 15 amino acids. The CDR3 region has the DNA TGTGCCAGCAGTCAAACAGGGGCTGGGGCCAACGTCCTGACTTTC. Residues: CASSQTGAGANVLTF.

This clonotype was picked up many times. The chain joins TRBV27 to TRBJ2-3; 7 bases line up with TRBD2. The trim removed 7 bases at V and 2 bases at J, leaving 6 bases unmatched. This CDR3 spans 14 amino acids. Germline V CDR1 and CDR2: MNHEY, SMNVEV (reference sequence). The CDR3 is CASTQQRDTDTQYF. The CDR3 DNA reads as TGTGCCAGCACACAGCAGCGGGACACAGATACGCAGTATTTT.

This clonotype appeared a few times. CDR3 in DNA: TGCGCCAGCAGCCCTGACAGGGGGAGCTACGAGCAGTACTTC. Translation: CASSPDRGSYEQYF. This chain uses TRBV5-1 with TRBJ2-7, with TRBD1 matching 9 bases. J lost 3 bases, V lost 4 bases, and 5 bases had no gene match. Germline values: CDR1 SGHRS, CDR2 YFSETQ. This CDR3 has 14 amino acids.

This clonotype has more than one count but fewer than ten. The chain has TRBV3-1 and TRBJ2-1, with D possibly being TRBD2 (6 bases). The germline V gene has CDR1 LGHDT and CDR2 YNNKEL (reference sequence). The CDR3 loop spans 18 amino acids. V was cut by 0 bases and J by 6 bases, with 21 bases left in between. CDR3 loop: CASSQDPPSAVRVNEQFF. CDR3 DNA sequence: TGTGCCAGCAGCCAAGATCCTCCTAGCGCTGTAAGGGTCAATGAGCAGTTCTTC.

This clonotype was counted ten times or more. V gene TRBV12-3 or TRBV12-4 combines with J gene TRBJ2-5; TRBD2 aligns across 11 bases. V lost 2 bases, J lost 5 bases, and 1 base stayed unmatched. This CDR3 comprises 14 residues. CDR3 sequence reads: CASSLLAGGETQYF. As DNA, the CDR3 is TGTGCCAGCAGTTTACTAGCGGGGGGCGAGACCCAGTACTTC.

Here the CDR3 DNA reads TGTGCCAGCGGGGAACAGTACGAGCAGTACTTC. Its translation: CASGEQYEQYF. The chain uses TRBV6-6 and TRBJ2-7; D gene unclear. The germline V gene has CDR1 MNHNY and CDR2 SVGAGI (reference sequence). The CDR3 length is 11 residues. V lost 8 bases to trimming and J lost 4 bases, with 9 bases between them.

The rearrangement links TRBV29-1 to TRBJ2-3, with D perhaps TRBD2 (6 bases). From germline, CDR1 is SQVTM and CDR2 ANQGSEA. The CDR3 sequence is 14 residues long. V lost 4 bases and J 1 base, leaving 12 bases between the germline ends. CDR3 sequence reads: CSVGPSAGTDTQYF. The DNA of the CDR3 is TGCAGCGTTGGCCCTAGCGCGGGCACAGATACGCAGTATTTT.

This clonotype was seen a few times. This chain's CDR3 is CASSLRGTGTGYTF. The DNA of the CDR3 is TGTGCCAGCAGTTTAAGGGGGACAGGGACTGGCTACACCTTC. This chain uses TRBV28 with TRBJ1-2, with 9 nucleotides matching TRBD1. This CDR3 contains 14 residues. The V segment lost 2 bases and the J segment 7 bases; nucleotides outside the gene matches: 5. Germline V lookup: CDR1 MDHEN, CDR2 SYDVKM.

This clonotype was picked up a small number of times. V usage is TRBV28 and J usage is TRBJ2-7; D is unresolved. CDR1 is MDHEN and CDR2 is SYDVKM in the germline V gene. Trimming pared 5 bases from V and 4 bases from J, leaving 9 bases between. The CDR3 length is 12 residues. CDR3: CASSQWSYEQYF. The CDR3 DNA follows: TGTGCCAGCAGTCAGTGGTCTTACGAGCAGTACTTC.

The chain has TRBV20-1 and TRBJ2-7, with D hard to call. V was shortened by 4 bases and J by 0 bases, with 13 bases between the two germline ends. CDR1 is DFQATT and CDR2 is SNEGSKA in the germline V gene (reference sequence). The CDR3 extends over 14 amino acids. Here the CDR3 DNA reads TGCAGTGCTACTAACCAGCGCAGCTCCTACGAGCAGTACTTC. Translation gives CSATNQRSSYEQYF.

This clonotype was observed a few times. The gene calls are TRBV20-1 and TRBJ2-7, with a possible D match to TRBD2 (6 bases). The CDR3 sequence is 14 residues long. CDR1 is DFQATT, CDR2 SNEGSKA, per germline (reference sequence). V shed 3 bases and J shed 3 bases, with 15 bases lying between them. CDR3 bases: TGCAGTGCTAGTGCCCCCTTGACTAGCTACGAGCAGTACGTC. Protein sequence: CSASAPLTSYEQYV.

This clonotype was detected ten times or more. The DNA of the CDR3 is TGTGCCAGCAGTGACGACAGGGGCACAGATACGCAGTATTTT. Amino acid sequence: CASSDDRGTDTQYF. The chain joins TRBV7-9 to TRBJ2-3; 7 bases are a match to TRBD1. The CDR3 extends over 14 amino acids. The junction had 4 bases not matched to a gene; V was cut back by 6 bases and J by 1 base. The V gene's germline CDR1 is SEHNR and CDR2 FQNEAQ (reference sequence).

This clonotype appeared a few times. The chain links TRBV7-9 to TRBJ1-2; 7 nucleotides line up with TRBD1. The CDR3 consists of 15 residues. V trimming: 0 bases; J trimming: 4 bases; junction bases outside the gene matches: 5. The germline CDR1 and CDR2 sequences are SEHNR and FQNEAQ (reference sequence). The CDR3 loop is CASSLAGTAFYGYTF. DNA of the CDR3: TGTGCCAGCAGCTTAGCCGGGACAGCTTTCTATGGCTACACCTTC.

This clonotype was counted a few times. The chain recombines TRBV20-1 with TRBJ2-5, with 7 nucleotides matching TRBD2. Germline assignment: CDR1 DFQATT and CDR2 SNEGSKA (reference sequence). This CDR3 comprises 14 residues. V lost 5 bases and J lost 5; bases outside the gene matches: 11. The CDR3 spells CSAETGLGGETQYF. The DNA for the CDR3 is TGCAGTGCTGAAACTGGCTTGGGGGGGGAGACCCAGTACTTC.

V gene TRBV20-1 combines with J gene TRBJ2-3; D unresolved. This CDR3 is 11 amino acids long. The V end was cut by 4 bases, the J end by 6 bases, with 8 bases between. The germline V gene encodes CDR1 DFQATT and CDR2 SNEGSKA (reference sequence). The CDR3 loop is CSAMSRDTQYF. The CDR3 DNA is TGCAGTGCTATGTCTCGGGATACGCAGTATTTT.

This clonotype was counted at least ten times. The chain joins TRBV10-3 to TRBJ1-1, with 7 nucleotides matching TRBD1. CDR3 length: 14 amino acids. Germline CDR1 and CDR2: ENHRY and SYGVKD. Trimming cost V 4 bases and J 3 bases; bases outside gene matches: 5. This CDR3 reads CAISGEGADTEAFF. In DNA form, the CDR3 reads TGTGCCATCAGTGGGGAGGGGGCGGACACTGAAGCTTTCTTT.

The chain employs TRBV9 and TRBJ1-1; D remains ambiguous. This CDR3 has 15 amino acids. Germline V gene sequence: CDR1 SGDLS, CDR2 YYNGEE. Trimming cost V 0 bases and J 4 bases, with 13 bases left between them. CDR3 sequence reads: CASSVGVRDFTEAFF. DNA for the CDR3: TGTGCCAGCAGCGTAGGGGTCCGTGATTTCACTGAAGCTTTCTTT. The whole variable domain, filled in from reference TRBV9 and TRBJ1-1, reads DSGVTQTPKHLITATGQRVTLRCSPRSGDLSVYWYQQSLDQGLQFLIQYYNGEERAKGNILERFSAQQFPDLHSELNLSSLELGDSALYFCASSVGVRDFTEAFFGQGTRLTVV.

This clonotype came up a few times. The chain carries TRBV20-1 and TRBJ1-2; D gene ambiguous. Trimming took off 5 bases at V and 0 bases at J, with 7 bases between the two ends. This CDR3 is built from 12 residues. Germline lookup yields CDR1 DFQATT and CDR2 SNEGSKA (reference sequence). CDR3 region: CSASTANYGYTF. In DNA form, the CDR3 reads TGCAGTGCTTCAACAGCTAACTATGGCTACACCTTC.

This clonotype was counted at least ten times. The J gene is TRBJ1-1, the V gene TRBV12-3 or TRBV12-4, with 8 bases aligning to TRBD1. Trimming took 5 bases from V and 10 from J; bases not matched to a gene: 9. The CDR3 loop spans 13 amino acids. The CDR3, as DNA: TGTGCCAGCAGTCCGGACAGGGCGAGAGTAGCTTTCTTT. Its translation is CASSPDRARVAFF.

V usage is TRBV4-3 and J usage is TRBJ1-5; no firm D call. Per the germline V gene, CDR1 is LGHNA and CDR2 is YSLEER. Trimming removed 0 bases from V and 4 bases from J, with 4 bases in between. This CDR3 spans 13 amino acids. CDR3: CASSQDWNQPQHF. Written as DNA, the CDR3 is TGCGCCAGCAGCCAAGACTGGAATCAGCCCCAGCATTTT.